The rows below give T cell receptor beta chains drawn from one sample of a study of T cell changes during pregnancy in multiple sclerosis. Some clones are missing from TCRdb's copy, which holds only in-frame ones; the method was immunoSEQ multiplex PCR. This table has about 49,000 clones, nearly 90% appearing once. The sequences come from peripheral blood, collected after pregnancy. These receptors were obtained from a female donor in good health, enrolled as a control in a pregnancy study. Each CDR3 is given without its conserved first and last residue.

TRBJ1-5	TRBV19	ASSSPQFFYQH
TRBJ2-7	TRBV27	ASSLGLAFTYEQY
TRBJ1-2	TRBV6-5	ASSYSEARGYT
TRBJ2-7	TRBV6-5	ASSYSLADSSYEQY
TRBJ1-2	TRBV25-1	ASSERQGRYGYT
TRBJ2-3	TRBV4-1	ASRLGGLNTDTQY
TRBJ1-3	TRBV6-5	ASSPTGARNTIY
TRBJ1-1	TRBV13	ASSLEALGAGIIENTEAF
TRBJ2-7	TRBV5-1	ASRVLAGSYEQY
TRBJ1-2	TRBV10-2	ASRGEFGQPNYGYT
TRBJ1-1	TRBV4-3	ASSQNPGGQGAEAF
TRBJ2-4	TRBV11-2	ASSFDSGQRGNIQY
TRBJ1-1	TRBV7-2	ASSSTQGTDAF
TRBJ2-3	TRBV2	ASLSRGTQY
TRBJ2-5	TRBV29-1	SVEGQGEETQY
TRBJ2-3	TRBV27	ASRTGPSTDTQY
TRBJ2-5	TRBV6-5	ASSYTEQETQY
TRBJ2-1	TRBV7-6	ASSLTSNEQF
TRBJ1-1	TRBV14	ASSPSMNTEAF
TRBJ2-7	TRBV19	ASSIVFDRRYEQY
TRBJ1-5	TRBV19	ASSIDITGLEFQPQH
TRBJ2-7	TRBV7-2	ASSLSGQGIEQY
TRBJ1-1	TRBV29-1	SVRATPNTEAF
TRBJ2-2	TRBV27	ASSLVGGAGGLTTGELF
TRBJ2-7	TRBV2	ASHREKGEQY
TRBJ2-1	TRBV5-1	ASSRITGGSYNEQF
TRBJ2-7	TRBV7-3	ASSLMAGLTYEQY